These T cell receptor beta chains were read from a single sample in a study of blood T cell repertoires in COVID-19. Only in-frame clones appear in the TCRdb table, and some are missing; sequencing was by immunoSEQ multiplex PCR. The repertoire holds 540,000 or so clones, with approximately 91% as singletons. The sample consisted of peripheral blood. Every receptor here comes from a woman in her forties or fifties with COVID-19, enrolled during active disease. Each CDR3 is given with its conserved first and last residue. D genes are given only for firm matches. The size field is filled for only some rows; it gives once, few, many or a size class.

d_gene	v_gene	j_gene	abundance	CDR3nt	CDR3aa
TRBD1	TRBV6-6	TRBJ1-2	NA	TGTGCCAGCAGTTACTCGATTCAGGAGGGGGCGGGGGGCTACACCTTC	CASSYSIQEGAGGYTF
NA	TRBV27	TRBJ2-5	NA	TGTGCCAGCAGTTCCTCCGCAGGGATAGAGACCCAGTACTTC	CASSSSAGIETQYF
NA	TRBV6-5	TRBJ1-2	NA	TGTGCCAGCAGTTCTAGGAACGGCTACACCTTC	CASSSRNGYTF
TRBD2	TRBV5-1	TRBJ2-3	NA	TGCGCCAGTAGAAACGGGGGGGCCTCTAGAGATACGCAGTATTTT	CASRNGGASRDTQYF
TRBD1	TRBV2	TRBJ1-2	few	TGTGCCAGCAGTGCGCTCCACCCGGGACAGGGGTTCTATGGCTACACCTTC	CASSALHPGQGFYGYTF
TRBD1	TRBV12-3/TRBV12-4	TRBJ2-1	NA	TGTGCCAGCAGAGGACAGGGCAGGAATGAGCAGTTCTTC	CASRGQGRNEQFF
NA	TRBV11-2	TRBJ2-7	NA	TGTGCCAGCAGCTTAGGTCCCCCCGGGGCCTACGAGCAGTACTTC	CASSLGPPGAYEQYF
TRBD2	TRBV5-4	TRBJ2-1	NA	TGTGCCAGCAGCTTGGACCGGGGGGCCTACAATGAGCAGTTCTTC	CASSLDRGAYNEQFF
NA	TRBV18	TRBJ1-2	NA	TGTGCCAGCTCACCAATGCCACAAGACTATGGCTACACCTTC	CASSPMPQDYGYTF
NA	TRBV6-6	TRBJ1-5	NA	TGTGCCAGCAGTCAGACGGTGGGCAGCAATCAGCCCCAGCATTTT	CASSQTVGSNQPQHF
TRBD2	TRBV5-1	TRBJ2-3	NA	TGCGCCAGCAGTTCTAGCGGGGGAAGCACAGATACGCAGTATTTT	CASSSSGGSTDTQYF
NA	TRBV6-1	TRBJ1-5	once	TGTGCCAGCAGCCGCGACTCCCTCCCAGCCCAGCATTTT	CASSRDSLPAQHF
TRBD1	TRBV7-9	TRBJ1-1	NA	TGTGCCAGCAGCCCCCGACAGGGAATGAACACTGAAGCTTTCTTT	CASSPRQGMNTEAFF
TRBD2	TRBV7-3	TRBJ2-3	NA	TGTGCCAGCAGTCTAGCGGGGGCCATCGCTGATACGCAGTATTTT	CASSLAGAIADTQYF
NA	TRBV19	TRBJ1-1	NA	TGTGCCACGACCGGGGTATACGGCACTGAAGCTTTCTTT	CATTGVYGTEAFF
NA	TRBV11-1	TRBJ2-7	NA	TGTGCCAGCAGCCCGACAGGCTACGAGCAGTACTTC	CASSPTGYEQYF
NA	TRBV5-8	TRBJ1-5	NA	TGTGCCAGCAGCTTGTCCCCAAATCAGCCCCAGCATTTT	CASSLSPNQPQHF
NA	TRBV27	TRBJ1-4	NA	TGTGCCAGCAGGGGCTGGGGGGGGACATCTAATGAAAAACTGTTTTTT	CASRGWGGTSNEKLFF
TRBD1	TRBV19	TRBJ2-2	NA	TGTGCCAGTAGTGGACAGGGGGCCGGGGAGCTGTTTTTT	CASSGQGAGELFF
NA	TRBV9	TRBJ1-3	NA	TGTGCCAGCAGCCCTCACGCCCCCGGAGCTGGAAACACCATATATTTT	CASSPHAPGAGNTIYF
NA	TRBV4-2	TRBJ1-2	NA	TGTGCCAGCAGCCAAGACCGGGGTGACGGGGGCTACACCTTC	CASSQDRGDGGYTF
TRBD2	TRBV10-3	TRBJ2-2	NA	TGTGCCATCAGTGAGTCGGGGCTAGCGGGGGTCACCGGGGAGCTGTTTTTT	CAISESGLAGVTGELFF
NA	TRBV12-3/TRBV12-4	TRBJ1-1	NA	TGTGCCAGCAGTTTCGGGAACACTGAAGCTTTCTTT	CASSFGNTEAFF
NA	TRBV5-1	TRBJ1-6	NA	TGCGCCAGCAGCAGGGCCGGCAGGGCTTCACCCCTCCACTTT	CASSRAGRASPLHF
TRBD2	TRBV11-3	TRBJ2-5	NA	TGTGCCAGCAGCTTCAAGCGGGGGGAGACCCAGTACTTC	CASSFKRGETQYF
NA	TRBV21-1	TRBJ1-5	NA	TGTGCCAGCAGCAAATCCGACACTTATAGCAATCAGCCCCAGCATTTT	CASSKSDTYSNQPQHF
NA	TRBV5-6	TRBJ2-1	NA	TGTGCCAGCAGCCTCTGGGATCGGGACACAATCAATGAGCAGTTCTTC	CASSLWDRDTINEQFF
NA	TRBV7-9	TRBJ1-1	NA	TGTGCCAGCAGCCGGGACTGGAACACTGAAGCTTTCTTT	CASSRDWNTEAFF
TRBD1	TRBV7-2	TRBJ1-3	NA	TGTGCCAGCAGCTCACAGGGGGGAAACACCATATATTTT	CASSSQGGNTIYF